The next 2 T cell receptor beta chains were all read from a single sample in a study of shared clonotypes between healthy human individuals. The method was immunoSEQ multiplex PCR; TCRdb's version includes in-frame clones alone and lacks a portion of them. The sample has roughly 2.4 million clones, about 94% seen once. Sequenced: naive CD4+ T cells sorted from blood. Subset: CD45RA+ positively selected. Source of these receptors: a young man in good health.

In DNA, the CDR3 is TGTGCCAGCAGACCGCAGGGCGACAATTCACCCCTCCACTTT. Translation gives CASRPQGDNSPLHF. The chain combines TRBV2 with TRBJ1-6, with D possibly TRBD1 on 5 matching bases. CDR1 and CDR2 from the germline V gene are SNHLY and FYNNEI. CDR3 length: 14 residues. With 6 bases removed from V and 7 bases from J, the gap between germline ends came to 13 bases.

The CDR3 DNA reads TGTGCCAGCAGACGAGACAGTGGACTTGGCTACACCTTC. This translates into CASRRDSGLGYTF. The chain combines TRBV6-6 with TRBJ1-2, with D tentatively TRBD1 (5 bases). This CDR3 has 13 residues. CDR1 is MNHNY and CDR2 is SVGAGI in the germline V gene (reference sequence). V dropped 6 bases and J dropped 7 bases, with 15 bases sitting between them.